Below, 9 T cell receptor beta chains from the same sample are listed, as sequenced in a study of lymphopenia after photon versus proton radiotherapy. Repertoires were generated with immunoSEQ multiplex PCR, while TCRdb's copy carries only in-frame clones and drops some. The sample includes tens of thousands of clones, approximately 91% of them seen just once. The input for sequencing was peripheral blood, taken from a patient treated with photon-based radiotherapy. The receptors come from a woman between 65 and 79 years old with pancreatic cancer.

The chain employs TRBV29-1 and TRBJ2-5; 9 nucleotides match TRBD1. The J call may be incorrect, as the DNA end agrees better with TRBJ2-7. This CDR3 contains 12 residues. Germline lookup yields CDR1 SQVTM and CDR2 ANQGSEA. The CDR3 loop is CSVGQGTNEQYF. The CDR3, as DNA: TGCAGCGTCGGACAGGGGACCAACGAGCAGTACTTC.

The V gene is TRBV10-3, the J gene TRBJ1-2; the D gene is possibly TRBD1 (6 bases). Germline lookup yields CDR1 ENHRY and CDR2 SYGVKD. CDR3 length: 13 amino acids. V gave up 4 bases and J gave up 5 bases, with 11 bases separating them. This CDR3 is CAISARQAYGYTF. The CDR3 nucleotides are TGTGCCATCAGTGCTAGACAGGCTTATGGCTACACCTTC.

The chain joins TRBV28 to TRBJ1-1; tentative D call: TRBD1 (5 bases). The CDR3 contains 13 residues. CDR1 is MDHEN, CDR2 SYDVKM, per germline. V lost 3 bases to trimming and J lost 4 bases, with 9 bases between them. CDR3 loop: CASSFGAVTEAFF. For the CDR3, the DNA is TGTGCCAGCAGTTTTGGGGCGGTCACTGAAGCTTTCTTT.

The V gene is TRBV5-4, the J gene TRBJ2-6; D not certain. V gave up 1 base and J gave up 1 base, with 6 bases separating them. Germline-derived CDR1 and CDR2 are SGHNT and YYREEE (reference sequence). The CDR3 covers 15 residues. In nucleotides, the CDR3 is TGTGCCAGCAGCTTGAGGGTTTCTGGGGCCAACGTCCTGACTTTC. This encodes CASSLRVSGANVLTF.

In this sample, this clone turned up a few times. V gene TRBV28 combines with J gene TRBJ1-2; D is unresolved. The CDR3 is 8 residues long. Per the germline V gene, CDR1 is MDHEN and CDR2 is SYDVKM. Deletions cut 8 bases from V and 8 bases from J, with 3 bases between. The CDR3: CASGGYTF. Here the CDR3 DNA reads TGTGCCAGCGGCGGCTACACCTTC.

The CDR3 protein is CASSEQGGEKLFF. DNA for the CDR3: TGTGCCAGCAGTGAACAGGGAGGGGAAAAACTGTTTTTT. The chain couples TRBV2 to TRBJ1-4, with D possibly TRBD1 on 5 matching bases. With 2 bases removed from V and 8 bases from J, the gap between germline ends came to 9 bases. The germline gives CDR1 SNHLY, CDR2 FYNNEI. The CDR3 loop spans 13 amino acids.

The chain links TRBV5-1 to TRBJ2-1; TRBD1 aligns across 7 bases. Germline lookup yields CDR1 SGHRS and CDR2 YFSETQ. J was trimmed by 7 bases and V by 4 bases; bases with no gene match: 14. CDR3 size: 16 residues. CDR3 region: CASSPRAAGGRNEQFF. The CDR3 DNA follows: TGCGCCAGCAGCCCCCGGGCCGCAGGGGGACGGAATGAGCAGTTCTTC.

V usage is TRBV19 and J usage is TRBJ1-1, with D unresolved. Germline V CDR1 and CDR2: LNHDA, SQIVND (reference sequence). The CDR3 totals 13 residues. V lost 9 bases and J lost 0, with 11 bases in between. The CDR3 spells CASTKNLNTEAFF. The CDR3 DNA reads as TGTGCCAGCACAAAGAATTTGAACACTGAAGCTTTCTTT.

The chain combines TRBV27 with TRBJ2-5; D not resolved. Germline CDR1 is MNHEY and CDR2 is SMNVEV (reference sequence). The CDR3 covers 13 residues. Trimming pared 5 bases from V and 2 bases from J, leaving 9 bases between. This chain's CDR3 is CASSLVEQETQYF. DNA for the CDR3: TGTGCCAGCAGTCTTGTGGAGCAAGAGACCCAGTACTTC.